The present T cell receptor beta chain was sequenced within a study of vaccination effects on CD4 cells after COVID-19. Study details: Relative to the second dose, post-vaccine samples were obtained a median of 72 days later.

CDR3 length: 17 amino acids. Germline assignment: CDR1 SGDLS and CDR2 YYNGEE. J was trimmed by 7 bases and V by 1 base; bases with no gene match: 13. Remarks on this clone: Its antigen is as yet unknown.

The assay was immunoSEQ multiplex PCR, and TCRdb's table has in-frame clones only and misses some. In the table there are 23,000 or so clones, 75% to 85% of which are singletons. Findings and limits, study-wide: Early post-infection timepoints were absent, and convalescent patients were few. Long after vaccination, the clones induced by infection and by vaccine shrank markedly in size.

Sequencing in the ViraFEST assay came after antigen-specific CD4+ T cells had been expanded with viral peptide pools, which were used to stimulate PBMC. Isolating CD4+ T cells followed 9 to 11 days of culture. Subjects were given two BNT162b2 or mRNA-1273 vaccine doses. Around 2 million PBMC were placed in each well, which was supplemented with about 10 IU/ml IL-2 and approximately 10 ug/ml peptides. J is TRBJ2-1 and V is TRBV9; 8 bases align to TRBD2. Sequences were derived from CD4+ T cells from PBMCs cultured with SARS-CoV-2 spike peptides, sampled after COVID-19 vaccination. This sequence was found in a human donor who received a COVID-19 vaccine. Some clones in this sample may be carry-over from other donors' samples. CDR3: CASSVSPSGGAENEQFF. Here the CDR3 DNA reads TGTGCCAGCAGCGTATCCCCTTCCGGGGGGGCCGAGAATGAGCAGTTCTTC.